This T cell receptor (beta chain) appears in the sequencing data of a study of cytomegalovirus exposure and HLA in healthy donors. Points from the study as a whole: Cytomegalovirus status was reportedly diagnosed by the classifier with high specificity and sensitivity.

Of note for this clone: Its antigen is unknown.

J gave up 9 bases and V 3 bases, and 9 bases lay outside the gene matches. CDR3 length: 15 residues. Per the germline V gene, CDR1 is LNHDA and CDR2 is SQIVND (reference sequence). PCR employed 60 Vbeta and 13 Jbeta primers. The data were produced by immunoSEQ multiplex PCR, yet TCRdb's version contains in-frame clones alone and is incomplete. Here the sample spans roughly 190,000 clones, over 70% being singletons. The chain combines TRBV19 with TRBJ2-1; TRBD2 matches 9 bases. Sequenced: PBMCs. The origin of this receptor is a man aged 30 to 45 in good health and CMV-seronegative. CDR3 in amino acids: CASSIGLAGLGEQFF. CDR3 bases: TGTGCCAGTAGTATCGGCCTAGCGGGGTTAGGTGAGCAGTTCTTC.